The entry below gives a single TCR beta chain sequence along with its context. The CDR3 loop spans 16 amino acids. V shed 5 bases, J shed 6 bases, and the junction held 9 bases outside the gene matches. Germline assignment: CDR1 SEHNR and CDR2 FQNEAQ (reference sequence). As originally analysed: The assay estimated nucleated cells by amplifying reference gene primers. Sequencing used immunoSEQ multiplex PCR; TCRdb keeps in-frame clones, though not all of them. That table is the source of V, J and clone size, and D and trimming were worked out from the DNA. The sample has just over 350,000 clones, more than 85% seen once. The entry originates in a study of blood T cell repertoires in COVID-19. Study information: T cells, B-cell-depleted T cells, or PBMCs provided the cDNA or gDNA that served as material.

Participants came from about two dozen US areas, aged about 18 to 95 years. This clonotype originated in a woman aged 25-40 years who had recovered from COVID-19. This chain connects TRBV7-9 to TRBJ1-5; 11 bases fit TRBD1. Sequencing was done on a sample of PBMCs or T cells enriched from blood (not recorded which). CDR3 sequence (DNA): TGTGCCAGCAGCCTCTCGGGACAGGGGGACAGTCAGCCCCAGCATTTT. Translation gives CASSLSGQGDSQPQHF.